These 9 T cell receptor beta chains were all obtained from the same sample, sequenced in a study of T-cell reconstitution after alpha-beta-depleted transplantation in children. TCRbeta library preparation incorporated unique molecular identifiers. TCRdb redid the calling of the PCR reads with MiXCR, one entry per CDR3 protein. The sample lists around 700,000 distinct CDR3 sequences; about an eighth were seen once. This material consisted of PBMCs, taken before TCRalphabeta/CD19-depleted stem cell transplant. These TCRs come from a girl aged 2-10 years with congenital amegakaryocytic thrombocytopenia, due to receive a stem cell transplant.

This clonotype was picked up a small number of times. The chain carries TRBV20-1 and TRBJ2-5, with a tentative D call TRBD2 (6 bases). The CDR3 runs 13 residues. The ends were cut back, 3 bases at V and 3 bases at J, with 11 bases in the middle. Germline CDR1 is DFQATT and CDR2 is SNEGSKA (reference sequence). The CDR3 region is CSARRGWEETQYF. CDR3 nucleotide sequence: TGCAGTGCTAGGCGGGGTTGGGAAGAGACCCAGTACTTC.

V usage is TRBV3-1 and J usage is TRBJ2-3; the match to TRBD2 covers 7 bases. The germline CDR1 and CDR2 sequences are LGHDT and YNNKEL (reference sequence). The CDR3 spans 13 residues. V was pared by 8 bases and J by 6 bases, with 8 bases of the junction left unmatched. CDR3 sequence: CASGFLGGDTQYF. The CDR3 nucleotides read TGTGCCAGCGGGTTTCTGGGAGGGGATACGCAGTATTTT.

CDR3 sequence (DNA): TGCGCCAGCAGCTTTTATGGGACCTACGACAATGAGCAGTTCTTC. Translated, it gives CASSFYGTYDNEQFF. V gene TRBV5-1 combines with J gene TRBJ2-1; D possibly matches TRBD1 or TRBD2 (5 bases each). The length of the CDR3 is 15 residues. Germline CDR1 and CDR2: SGHRS and YFSETQ. Trimming took 2 bases from V and 5 from J, leaving 14 bases between them.

This clonotype was observed at least ten times. The chain employs TRBV12-3 or TRBV12-4 and TRBJ2-1, with 13 bases identical to TRBD2. The V gene end was trimmed by 5 bases and the J gene end by 4 bases; junction bases not matched to a gene: 17. This CDR3 region has 20 residues. The CDR3 region is CASSQLYSNGLAGVYNEQFF. CDR3 sequence (DNA): TGTGCCAGCAGTCAACTTTACTCGAATGGACTAGCGGGAGTGTACAATGAGCAGTTCTTC.

V and J are TRBV10-2 and TRBJ2-5, with 9 nucleotides matching TRBD2. The germline V gene has CDR1 WSHSY and CDR2 SAAADI. The trim removed 6 bases at V and 2 bases at J, leaving 25 bases unmatched. This CDR3 is built from 21 residues. The CDR3: CASRINVASGKTKGHQETQYF. CDR3 sequence (DNA): TGCGCCAGCAGAATCAACGTGGCTAGCGGGAAAACGAAGGGTCATCAAGAGACCCAGTACTTC.

This clonotype has ten or more counts. The rearrangement uses TRBV20-1 and TRBJ2-3; 10 nucleotides line up with TRBD2. This CDR3 comprises 16 residues. Germline CDR1 is DFQATT and CDR2 is SNEGSKA (reference sequence). Trimming took 6 bases from V and 2 from J; bases not matched to a gene: 11. CDR3 residues: CSANPPSGGTTDTQYF. The CDR3 DNA reads TGCAGTGCCAACCCCCCTAGCGGGGGAACCACAGATACGCAGTATTTT.

This clonotype was found many times. The chain joins TRBV20-1 to TRBJ2-1; D perhaps matches TRBD2 (6 bases). The CDR3 consists of 11 residues. Germline V gives CDR1 DFQATT, CDR2 SNEGSKA (reference sequence). V was trimmed by 4 bases and J by 6 bases, leaving 7 bases between them. CDR3 region: CSANGGNEQFF. CDR3 DNA sequence: TGCAGTGCTAACGGGGGCAATGAGCAGTTCTTC.

This clonotype was detected ten times or more. This rearrangement joins TRBV5-1 to TRBJ2-3; TRBD2 matches 11 bases. V lost 4 bases to trimming and J lost 2 bases; unmatched junction nucleotides: 6. This CDR3 is 16 amino acids long. CDR1 and CDR2 (germline): SGHRS, YFSETQ. CDR3 nucleotide sequence: TGCGCCAGCAGCCCCGGGACTAGCGGATTCACAGATACGCAGTATTTT. Its protein is CASSPGTSGFTDTQYF.

The sample holds many counts of this clonotype. The chain uses TRBV20-1 and TRBJ2-5, with TRBD1 matching over 7 bases. The germline gives CDR1 DFQATT, CDR2 SNEGSKA (reference sequence). CDR3 size: 15 residues. V lost 6 bases to trimming and J lost 4 bases; unmatched junction nucleotides: 14. The CDR3 DNA follows: TGCAGTGCCGATTACGGACAGGCCCTGGGAGAGACCCAGTACTTC. It is translated as CSADYGQALGETQYF.